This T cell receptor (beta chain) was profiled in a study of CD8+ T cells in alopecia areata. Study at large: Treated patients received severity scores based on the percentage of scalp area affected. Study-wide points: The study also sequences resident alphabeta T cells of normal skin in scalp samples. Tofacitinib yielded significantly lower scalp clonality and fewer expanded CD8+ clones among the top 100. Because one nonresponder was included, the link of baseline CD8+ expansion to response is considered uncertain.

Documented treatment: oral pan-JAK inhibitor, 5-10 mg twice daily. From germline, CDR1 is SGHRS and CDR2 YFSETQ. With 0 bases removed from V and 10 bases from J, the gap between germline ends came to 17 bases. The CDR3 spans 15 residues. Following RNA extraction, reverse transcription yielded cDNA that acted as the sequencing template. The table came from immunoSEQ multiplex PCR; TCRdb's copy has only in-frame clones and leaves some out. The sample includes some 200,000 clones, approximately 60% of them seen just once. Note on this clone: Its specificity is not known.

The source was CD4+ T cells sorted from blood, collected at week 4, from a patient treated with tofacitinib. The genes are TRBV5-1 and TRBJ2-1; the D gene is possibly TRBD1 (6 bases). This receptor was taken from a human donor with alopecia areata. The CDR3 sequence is CASSLVGGSRGEQFF. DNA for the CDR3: TGCGCCAGCAGCTTGGTTGGGGGCTCTCGGGGCGAGCAGTTCTTC. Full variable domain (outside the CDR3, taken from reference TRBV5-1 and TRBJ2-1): KAGVTQTPRYLIKTRGQQVTLSCSPISGHRSVSWYQQTPGQGLQFLFEYFSETQRNKGNFPGRFSGRQFSNSRSEMNVSTLELGDSALYLCASSLVGGSRGEQFFGPGTRLTVL.